This T cell receptor beta chain originates from a study of T cell responses to AZD1222 COVID-19 vaccine. The method was immunoSEQ multiplex PCR; TCRdb's version includes in-frame clones alone and lacks a portion of them. The table has about 79,000 clones, 80% seen once. Germline assignment: CDR1 MNHNS and CDR2 SASEGT. Trimming took off 3 bases at V and 4 bases at J, with 15 bases between the two ends. The CDR3 covers 15 residues. This TCR was recovered from an adult in good health. The chain recombines TRBV6-1 with TRBJ1-2; D is perhaps TRBD1 (5 bases). This specimen was peripheral blood, taken on day 0 of AZD1222 vaccination. CDR3 region: CASSEGPDSFYGYTF. The CDR3, as DNA: TGTGCCAGCAGTGAGGGCCCTGACAGCTTCTATGGCTACACCTTC.